The present T cell receptor beta chain was sequenced within a study of T cell repertoires in cytomegalovirus infection. Study summary: Through public TCR beta signatures, both CMV infection and matching HLA type were indicated. Study-wide results and limits: Ex vivo responses were dominated by HLA-C-restricted CMV-specific TCR beta clonotypes. Summed public TCR beta family frequency identified CMV carriers bearing the relevant HLA.

TCRdb called the reads again in MiXCR, with one record for every CDR3 protein. The table includes around 300,000 distinct CDR3 sequences, about 23% detected once. The germline V gene has CDR1 MNHNS and CDR2 SASEGT. V was pared by 0 bases and J by 7 bases, with 15 bases between. CDR3 length: 16 amino acids. Many counts were recorded for this clonotype. Its target is unknown. The V gene is TRBV6-1, the J gene TRBJ2-2; TRBD2 might be the D (5 bases). The origin of this receptor is a human donor in good health (CMV status not recorded). Some clones in this sample may be carry-over from other donors' samples. The sequenced sample consisted of PBMCs. This CDR3 reads CASSEADLTFSGELFF. The CDR3 DNA is TGTGCCAGCAGTGAAGCGGACTTGACCTTTAGCGGGGAGCTGTTTTTT.